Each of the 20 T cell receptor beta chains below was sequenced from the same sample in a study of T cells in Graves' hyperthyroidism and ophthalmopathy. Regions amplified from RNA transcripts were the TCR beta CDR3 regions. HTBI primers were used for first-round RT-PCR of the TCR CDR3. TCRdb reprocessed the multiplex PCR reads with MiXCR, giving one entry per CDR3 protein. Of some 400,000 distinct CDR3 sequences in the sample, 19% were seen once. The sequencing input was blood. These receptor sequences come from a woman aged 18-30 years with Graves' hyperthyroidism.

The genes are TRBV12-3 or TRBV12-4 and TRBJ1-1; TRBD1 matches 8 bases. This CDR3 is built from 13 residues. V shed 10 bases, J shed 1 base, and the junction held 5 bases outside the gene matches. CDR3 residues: CATRQGSNTEAFF. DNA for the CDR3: TGTGCCACCAGACAGGGGTCGAACACTGAAGCTTTCTTT.

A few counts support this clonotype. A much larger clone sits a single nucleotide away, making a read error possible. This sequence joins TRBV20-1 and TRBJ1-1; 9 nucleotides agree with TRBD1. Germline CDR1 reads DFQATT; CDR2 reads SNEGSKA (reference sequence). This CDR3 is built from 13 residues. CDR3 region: CSATGQGTAEACF. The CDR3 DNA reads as TGCAGTGCTACGGGACAGGGTACGGCTGAAGCTTGCTTT.

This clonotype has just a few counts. CDR3 sequence: CASSLGQGAVTGELFF. In nucleotides, the CDR3 is TGTGCCAGCAGCTTAGGACAGGGGGCCGTCACCGGGGAGCTGTTTTTT. The chain has TRBV5-4 and TRBJ2-2, with 11 bases fitting TRBD1. This CDR3 has 16 residues. With V trimmed by 2 bases and J by 4 bases, 4 bases remained unmatched. The germline V gene encodes CDR1 SGHNT and CDR2 YYREEE (reference sequence).

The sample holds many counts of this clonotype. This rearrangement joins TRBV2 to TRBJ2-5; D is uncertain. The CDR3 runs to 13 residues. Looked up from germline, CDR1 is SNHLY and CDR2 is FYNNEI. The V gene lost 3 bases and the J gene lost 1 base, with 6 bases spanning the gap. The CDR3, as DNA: TGTGCCAGCAGTGAGGGGTTCCAAGAGACCCAGTACTTC. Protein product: CASSEGFQETQYF.

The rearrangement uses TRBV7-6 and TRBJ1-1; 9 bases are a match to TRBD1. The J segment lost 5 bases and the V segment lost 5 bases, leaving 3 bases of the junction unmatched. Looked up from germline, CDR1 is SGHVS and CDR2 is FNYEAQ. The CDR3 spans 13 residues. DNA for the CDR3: TGTGCCAGCAGCACCGGGACAGGGACTGAAGCTTTCTTT. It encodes CASSTGTGTEAFF.

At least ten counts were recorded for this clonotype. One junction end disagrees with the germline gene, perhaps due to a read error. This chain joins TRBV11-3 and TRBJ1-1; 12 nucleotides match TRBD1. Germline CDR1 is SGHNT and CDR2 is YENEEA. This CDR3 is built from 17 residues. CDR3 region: CASSLGDRGRKNTEASF. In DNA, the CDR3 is TGTGCCAGCAGCTTAGGGGACAGGGGGCGGAAGAACACTGAAGCTTCCTTT.

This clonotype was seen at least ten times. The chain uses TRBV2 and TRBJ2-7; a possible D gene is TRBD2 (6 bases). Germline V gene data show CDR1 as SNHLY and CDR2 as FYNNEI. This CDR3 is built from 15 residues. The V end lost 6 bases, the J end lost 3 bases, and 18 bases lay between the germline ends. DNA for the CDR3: TGTGCCAGCAGCTTGCGGGGAAAATCAATCTACGAGCAGTACTTC. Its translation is CASSLRGKSIYEQYF.

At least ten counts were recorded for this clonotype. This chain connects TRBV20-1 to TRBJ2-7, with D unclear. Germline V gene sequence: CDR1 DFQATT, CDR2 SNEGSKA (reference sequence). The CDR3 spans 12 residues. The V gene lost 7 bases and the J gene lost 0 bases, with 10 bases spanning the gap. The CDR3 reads CSVLKSSYEQYF. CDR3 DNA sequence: TGCAGTGTCCTAAAAAGCTCCTACGAGCAGTACTTC.

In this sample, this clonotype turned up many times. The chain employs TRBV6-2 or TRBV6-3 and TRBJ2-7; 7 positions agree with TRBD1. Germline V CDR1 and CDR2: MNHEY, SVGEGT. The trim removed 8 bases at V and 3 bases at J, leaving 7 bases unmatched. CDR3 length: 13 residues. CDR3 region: CASPTGDIYEQYF. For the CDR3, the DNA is TGTGCCAGCCCTACAGGGGACATCTACGAGCAGTACTTC.

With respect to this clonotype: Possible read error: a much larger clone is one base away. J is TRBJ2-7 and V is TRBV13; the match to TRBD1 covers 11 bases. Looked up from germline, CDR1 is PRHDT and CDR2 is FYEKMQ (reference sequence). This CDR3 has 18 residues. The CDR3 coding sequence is TGTGCCAGCAGCTTACTGGACAGGGGGCGCCCCCTAACGCTCGAGCTGTACTTC. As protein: CASSLLDRGRPLTLELYF.

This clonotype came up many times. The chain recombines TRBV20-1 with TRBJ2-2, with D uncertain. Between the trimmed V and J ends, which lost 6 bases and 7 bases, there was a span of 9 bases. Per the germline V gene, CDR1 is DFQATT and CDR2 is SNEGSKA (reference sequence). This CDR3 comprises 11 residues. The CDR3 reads CSAPLYGELFF. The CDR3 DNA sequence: TGCAGTGCACCGTTGTACGGGGAGCTGTTTTTT.

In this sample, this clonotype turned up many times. The DNA of the CDR3 is TGTGCCAGCAGAAGACGCGACCGGACGGTGTACACTGAAGCTTTCTTT. This translates into CASRRRDRTVYTEAFF. V gene TRBV6-5 combines with J gene TRBJ1-1; no definite D call. Trimming took 6 bases from V and 3 from J, leaving 20 bases between them. CDR3 size: 16 residues. Germline lookup yields CDR1 MNHEY and CDR2 SVGAGI.

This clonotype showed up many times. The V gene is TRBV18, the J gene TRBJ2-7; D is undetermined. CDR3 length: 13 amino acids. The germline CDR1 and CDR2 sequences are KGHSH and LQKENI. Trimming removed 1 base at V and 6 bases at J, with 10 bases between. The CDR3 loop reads CASSPQSSREQYF. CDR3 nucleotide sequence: TGTGCCAGCTCACCACAGAGTAGCCGCGAGCAGTACTTC.

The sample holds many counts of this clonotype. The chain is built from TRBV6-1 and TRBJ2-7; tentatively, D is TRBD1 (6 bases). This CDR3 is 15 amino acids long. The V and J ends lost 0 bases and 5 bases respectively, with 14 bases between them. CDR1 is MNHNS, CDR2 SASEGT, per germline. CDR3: CASSEAIPGDNEQYF. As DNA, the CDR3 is TGTGCCAGCAGTGAAGCGATCCCAGGGGATAACGAGCAGTACTTC.

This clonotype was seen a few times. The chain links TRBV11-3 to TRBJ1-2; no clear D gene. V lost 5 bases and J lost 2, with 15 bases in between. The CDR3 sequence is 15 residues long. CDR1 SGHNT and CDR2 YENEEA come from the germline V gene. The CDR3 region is CASSPGRLINYGYTF. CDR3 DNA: TGTGCCAGCAGCCCTGGTAGACTTATAAACTATGGCTACACCTTC.

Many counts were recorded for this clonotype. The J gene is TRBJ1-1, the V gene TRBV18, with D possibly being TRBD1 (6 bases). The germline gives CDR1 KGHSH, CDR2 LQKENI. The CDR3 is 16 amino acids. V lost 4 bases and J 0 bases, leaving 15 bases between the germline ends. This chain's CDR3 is CASSQGVGQMNTEAFF. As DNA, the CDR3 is TGTGCCAGCTCACAGGGGGTGGGGCAAATGAACACTGAAGCTTTCTTT.

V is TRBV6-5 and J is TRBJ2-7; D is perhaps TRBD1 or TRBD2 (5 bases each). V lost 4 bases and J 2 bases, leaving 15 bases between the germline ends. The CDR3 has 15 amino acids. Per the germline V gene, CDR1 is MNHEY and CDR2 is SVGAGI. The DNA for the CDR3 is TGTGCCAGCAGTTCCATCTGGGACCGAGCCTACGAGCAGTACTTC. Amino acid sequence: CASSSIWDRAYEQYF.

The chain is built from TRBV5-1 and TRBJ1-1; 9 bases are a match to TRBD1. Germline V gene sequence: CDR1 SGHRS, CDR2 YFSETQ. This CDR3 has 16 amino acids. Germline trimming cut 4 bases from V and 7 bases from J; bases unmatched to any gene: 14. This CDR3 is CASSQRQGVTRFEAFF. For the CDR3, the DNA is TGCGCCAGCAGCCAAAGACAGGGGGTTACAAGATTTGAAGCTTTCTTT.

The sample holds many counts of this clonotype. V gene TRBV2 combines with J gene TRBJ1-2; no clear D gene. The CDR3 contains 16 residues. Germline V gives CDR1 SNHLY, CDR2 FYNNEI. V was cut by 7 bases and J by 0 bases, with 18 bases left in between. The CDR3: CASTGRRRSANYGYTF. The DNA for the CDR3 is TGTGCCAGCACCGGAAGGCGGAGGTCTGCTAACTATGGCTACACCTTC.

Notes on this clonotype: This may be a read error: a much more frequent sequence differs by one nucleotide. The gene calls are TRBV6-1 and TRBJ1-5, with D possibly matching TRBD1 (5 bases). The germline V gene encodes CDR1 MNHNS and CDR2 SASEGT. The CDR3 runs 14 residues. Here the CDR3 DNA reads TGTGCCTGCAGTGAAGCTGGGGGAGGGTCGCCCCAGCATTTT. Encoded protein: CACSEAGGGSPQHF.